This T cell receptor beta chain was profiled in a study of blood T cells in healthy people across ages. Overall study findings and caveats: For the donors, CMV status was unknown and possibly confounded expanded clonotype changes.

For the second PCR, which ran for about 6 to 11 cycles, a sample-barcoded 5' primer and a J-beta primer mix were used. TCRdb re-derived calls from the 5' RACE reads in MiXCR, one entry per CDR3 protein. The table lists approximately 730,000 distinct CDR3 sequences, roughly 53% of them singletons. Extracted total RNA amounted to at least 6 micrograms for each sample. This clonotype appeared a few times. Its antigen remains unidentified. The TCR was taken from a man older than 75 in good health. Material: blood.

CDR3 in DNA: TGTGCCATCGGGATTCCTAGCGGGGCTGTCGGGGATGAGCAGTTCTTC. Its translation: CAIGIPSGAVGDEQFF. The V call is TRBV10-3, the J call TRBJ2-1; 9 nucleotides match TRBD2. In germline, CDR1 is ENHRY, CDR2 SYGVKD. CDR3 length: 16 residues. The V and J ends lost 8 bases and 8 bases, in that order; junction bases with no gene match: 16.